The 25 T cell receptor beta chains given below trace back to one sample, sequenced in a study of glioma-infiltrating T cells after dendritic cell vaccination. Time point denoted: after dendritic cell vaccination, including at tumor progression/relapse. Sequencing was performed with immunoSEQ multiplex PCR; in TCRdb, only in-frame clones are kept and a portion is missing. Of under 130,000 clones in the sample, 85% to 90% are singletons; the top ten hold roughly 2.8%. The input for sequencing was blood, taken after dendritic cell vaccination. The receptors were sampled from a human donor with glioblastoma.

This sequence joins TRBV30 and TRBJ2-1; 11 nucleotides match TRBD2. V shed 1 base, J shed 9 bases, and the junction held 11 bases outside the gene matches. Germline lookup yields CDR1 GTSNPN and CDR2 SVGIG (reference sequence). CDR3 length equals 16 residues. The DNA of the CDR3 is TGTGCCTGGAGTGGGCCCCGGACTAGCGGGTTTATTGAGCAGTTCTTC. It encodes CAWSGPRTSGFIEQFF.

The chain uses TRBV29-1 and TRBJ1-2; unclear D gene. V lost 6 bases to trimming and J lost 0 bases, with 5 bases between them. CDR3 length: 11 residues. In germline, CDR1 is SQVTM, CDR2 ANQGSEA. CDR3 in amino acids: CSVGANYGYTF. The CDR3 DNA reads TGCAGCGTGGGAGCTAACTATGGCTACACCTTC.

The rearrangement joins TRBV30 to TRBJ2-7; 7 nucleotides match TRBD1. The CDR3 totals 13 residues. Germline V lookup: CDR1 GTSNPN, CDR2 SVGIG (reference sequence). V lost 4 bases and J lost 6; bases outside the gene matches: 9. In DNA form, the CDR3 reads TGTGCCTGGACTCCAGGGGGTGGCGGCGAGCAGTACTTC. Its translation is CAWTPGGGGEQYF.

The chain's CDR3 is CASTLSTDTQYF. The CDR3, as DNA: TGTGCCAGCACTCTCAGCACAGATACGCAGTATTTT. This sequence joins TRBV2 and TRBJ2-3; D remains unclear. CDR1 and CDR2 from the germline V gene are SNHLY and FYNNEI. This CDR3 comprises 12 residues. The V gene lost 7 bases and the J gene lost 0 bases, with 5 bases spanning the gap.

The CDR3 sequence: CASRLGGDRGENTEAFF. The CDR3 bases are TGCGCCAGCCGCCTGGGGGGGGATCGAGGGGAGAACACTGAAGCTTTCTTT. This rearrangement joins TRBV10-1 to TRBJ1-1; tentatively, D is TRBD1 (5 bases). The CDR3 sequence is 17 residues long. Germline V gene sequence: CDR1 WNHNN, CDR2 SYGVQD (reference sequence). Trimming took 8 bases from V and 1 from J, leaving 23 bases between them.

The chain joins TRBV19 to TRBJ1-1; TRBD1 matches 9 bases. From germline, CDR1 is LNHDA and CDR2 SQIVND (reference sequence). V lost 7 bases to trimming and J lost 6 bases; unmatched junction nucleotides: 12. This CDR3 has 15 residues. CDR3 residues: CASTQTGGSGAEAFF. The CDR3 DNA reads TGTGCCAGTACCCAGACAGGGGGAAGTGGGGCTGAAGCTTTCTTT. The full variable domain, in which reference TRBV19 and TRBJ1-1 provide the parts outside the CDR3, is DGGITQSPKYLFRKEGQNVTLSCEQNLNHDAMYWYRQDPGQGLRLIYYSQIVNDFQKGDIAEGYSVSREKKESFPLTVTSAQKNPTAFYLCASTQTGGSGAEAFFGQGTRLTVV.

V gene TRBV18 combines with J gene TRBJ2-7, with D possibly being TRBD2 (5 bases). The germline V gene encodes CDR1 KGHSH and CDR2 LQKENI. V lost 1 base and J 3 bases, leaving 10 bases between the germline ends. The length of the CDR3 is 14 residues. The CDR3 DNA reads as TGTGCCAGCTCACCACGGGAGTTTGACTACGAGCAGTACTTC. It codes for CASSPREFDYEQYF.

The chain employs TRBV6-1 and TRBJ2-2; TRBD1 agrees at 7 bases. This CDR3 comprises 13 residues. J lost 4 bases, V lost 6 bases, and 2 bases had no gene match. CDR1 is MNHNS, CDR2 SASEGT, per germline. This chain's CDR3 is CASSAGGTGELFF. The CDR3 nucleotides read TGTGCCAGCAGCGCAGGGGGCACCGGGGAGCTGTTTTTT.

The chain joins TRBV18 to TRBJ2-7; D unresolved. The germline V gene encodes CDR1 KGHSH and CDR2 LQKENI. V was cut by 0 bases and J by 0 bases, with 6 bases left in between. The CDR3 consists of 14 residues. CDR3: CASSPPAASYEQYF. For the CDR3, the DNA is TGTGCCAGCTCACCACCCGCGGCCTCCTACGAGCAGTACTTC.

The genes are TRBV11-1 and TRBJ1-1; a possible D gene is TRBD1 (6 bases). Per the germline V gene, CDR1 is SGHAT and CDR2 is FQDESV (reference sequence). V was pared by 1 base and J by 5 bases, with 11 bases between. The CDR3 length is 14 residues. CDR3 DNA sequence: TGTGCCAGCAGCTTAGTTGGACAGACTACTGAAGCTTTCTTT. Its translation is CASSLVGQTTEAFF.

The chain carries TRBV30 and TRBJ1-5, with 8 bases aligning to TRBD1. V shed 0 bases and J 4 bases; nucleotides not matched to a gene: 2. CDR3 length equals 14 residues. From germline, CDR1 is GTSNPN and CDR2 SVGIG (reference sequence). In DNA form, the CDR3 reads TGTGCCTGGAGTGTAGGACAGGGAAATCAGCCCCAGCATTTT. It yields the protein CAWSVGQGNQPQHF.

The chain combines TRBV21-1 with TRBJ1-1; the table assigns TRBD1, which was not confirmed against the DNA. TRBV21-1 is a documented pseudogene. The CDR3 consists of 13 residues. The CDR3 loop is CASSQNGTDEAFF. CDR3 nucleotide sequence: TGTGCCAGCAGCCAGAACGGGACAGATGAAGCTTTCTTT.

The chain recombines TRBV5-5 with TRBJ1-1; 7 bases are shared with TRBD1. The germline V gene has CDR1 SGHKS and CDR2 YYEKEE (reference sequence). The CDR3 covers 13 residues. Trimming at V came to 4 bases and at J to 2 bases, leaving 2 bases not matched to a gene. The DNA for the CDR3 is TGTGCCAGCAGCAGACAGGGAAACACTGAAGCTTTCTTT. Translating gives CASSRQGNTEAFF.

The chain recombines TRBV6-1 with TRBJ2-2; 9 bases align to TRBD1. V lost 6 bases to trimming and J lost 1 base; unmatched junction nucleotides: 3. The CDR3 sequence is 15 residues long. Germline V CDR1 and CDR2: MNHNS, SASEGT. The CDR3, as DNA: TGTGCCAGCAGGAAGGGACAGGGGAACACCGGGGAGCTGTTTTTT. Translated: CASRKGQGNTGELFF.

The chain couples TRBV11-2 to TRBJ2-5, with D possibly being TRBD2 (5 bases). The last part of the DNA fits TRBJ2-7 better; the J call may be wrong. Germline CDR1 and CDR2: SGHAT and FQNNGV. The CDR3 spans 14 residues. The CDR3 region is CASSLRRLGYEQYF. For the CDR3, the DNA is TGTGCCAGCAGCTTGAGGAGGTTGGGCTACGAGCAGTACTTC.

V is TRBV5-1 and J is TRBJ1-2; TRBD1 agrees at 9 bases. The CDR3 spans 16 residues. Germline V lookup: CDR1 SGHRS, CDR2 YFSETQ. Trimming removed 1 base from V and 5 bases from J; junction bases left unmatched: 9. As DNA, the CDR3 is TGCGCCAGCAGCTTGTTGAGTACAGGGGGCAATTATGGCTACACCTTC. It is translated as CASSLLSTGGNYGYTF.

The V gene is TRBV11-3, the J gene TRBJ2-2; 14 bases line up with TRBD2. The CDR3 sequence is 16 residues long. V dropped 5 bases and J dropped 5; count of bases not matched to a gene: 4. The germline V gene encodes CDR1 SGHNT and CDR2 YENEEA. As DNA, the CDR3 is TGTGCCAGCAGCCCCGGGACTAGCGGGGGTACCGGGGAGCTGTTTTTT. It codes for CASSPGTSGGTGELFF.

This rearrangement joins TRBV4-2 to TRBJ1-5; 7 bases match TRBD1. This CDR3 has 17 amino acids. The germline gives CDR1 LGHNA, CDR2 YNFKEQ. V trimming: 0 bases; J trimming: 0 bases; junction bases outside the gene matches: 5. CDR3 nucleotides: TGTGCCAGCAGCCAAGACGGGACAGATAATAGCAATCAGCCCCAGCATTTT. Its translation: CASSQDGTDNSNQPQHF.

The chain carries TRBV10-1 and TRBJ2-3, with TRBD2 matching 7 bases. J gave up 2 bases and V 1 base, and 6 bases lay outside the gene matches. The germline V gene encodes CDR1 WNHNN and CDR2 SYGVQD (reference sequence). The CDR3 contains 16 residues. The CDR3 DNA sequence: TGCGCCAGCAGTGAGTTGCGGGAGACCCCCACAGATACGCAGTATTTT. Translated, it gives CASSELRETPTDTQYF.

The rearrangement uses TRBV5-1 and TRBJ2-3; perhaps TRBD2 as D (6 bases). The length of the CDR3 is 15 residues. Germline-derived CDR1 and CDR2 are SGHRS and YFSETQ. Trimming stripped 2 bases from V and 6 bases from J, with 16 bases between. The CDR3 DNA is TGCGCCAGCAGCTTCTCGGGACTCGTGGGGGATACGCAGTATTTT. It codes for CASSFSGLVGDTQYF.

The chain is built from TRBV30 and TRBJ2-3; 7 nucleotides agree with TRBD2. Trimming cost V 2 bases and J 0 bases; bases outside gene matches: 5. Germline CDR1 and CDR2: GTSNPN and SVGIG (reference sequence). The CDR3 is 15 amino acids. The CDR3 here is CAWSFSGSSTDTQYF. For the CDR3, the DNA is TGTGCCTGGAGTTTTAGCGGGTCGAGCACAGATACGCAGTATTTT.

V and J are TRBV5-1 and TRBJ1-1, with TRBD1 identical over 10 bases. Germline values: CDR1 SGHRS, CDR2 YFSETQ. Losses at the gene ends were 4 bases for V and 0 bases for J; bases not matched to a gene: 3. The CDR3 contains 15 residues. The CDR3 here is CASSRGQGLNTEAFF. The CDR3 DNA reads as TGCGCCAGCAGCCGGGGACAGGGGCTGAACACTGAAGCTTTCTTT.

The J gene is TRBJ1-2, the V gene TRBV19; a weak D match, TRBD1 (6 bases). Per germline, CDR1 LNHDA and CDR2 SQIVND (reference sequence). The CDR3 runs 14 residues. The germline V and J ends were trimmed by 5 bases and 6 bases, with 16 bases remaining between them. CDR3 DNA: TGTGCCAGTAGTCCCGGGGGCGGGGGAGATGGCTACACCTTC. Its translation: CASSPGGGGDGYTF.

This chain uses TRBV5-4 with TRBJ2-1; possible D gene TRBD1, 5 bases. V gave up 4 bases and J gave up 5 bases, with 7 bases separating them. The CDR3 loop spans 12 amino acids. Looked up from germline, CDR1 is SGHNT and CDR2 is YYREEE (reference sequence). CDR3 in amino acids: CASSRQHNEQFF. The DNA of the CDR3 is TGTGCCAGCAGCAGACAGCACAATGAGCAGTTCTTC.

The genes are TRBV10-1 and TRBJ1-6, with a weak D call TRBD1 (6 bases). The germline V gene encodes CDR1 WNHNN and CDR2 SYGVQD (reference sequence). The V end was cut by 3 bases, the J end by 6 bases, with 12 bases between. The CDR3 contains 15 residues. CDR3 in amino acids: CASSEFRTANSPLHF. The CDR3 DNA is TGCGCCAGCAGTGAATTCCGGACAGCTAATTCACCCCTCCACTTT.